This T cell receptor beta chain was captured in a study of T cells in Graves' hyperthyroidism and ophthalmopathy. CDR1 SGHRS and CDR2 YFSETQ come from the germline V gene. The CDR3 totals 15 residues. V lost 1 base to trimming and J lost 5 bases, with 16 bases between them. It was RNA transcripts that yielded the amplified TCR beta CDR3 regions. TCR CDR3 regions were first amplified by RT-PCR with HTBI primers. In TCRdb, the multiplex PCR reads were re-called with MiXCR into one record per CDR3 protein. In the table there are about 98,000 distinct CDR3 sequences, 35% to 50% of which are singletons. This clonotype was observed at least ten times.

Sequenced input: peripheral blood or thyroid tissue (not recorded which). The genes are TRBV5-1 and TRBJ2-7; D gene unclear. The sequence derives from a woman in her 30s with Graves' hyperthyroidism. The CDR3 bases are TGCGCCAGCAGCTTGCGAGACAATAGTGTCGACGAGCAGTACTTC. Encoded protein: CASSLRDNSVDEQYF. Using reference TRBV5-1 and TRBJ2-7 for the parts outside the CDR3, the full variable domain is KAGVTQTPRYLIKTRGQQVTLSCSPISGHRSVSWYQQTPGQGLQFLFEYFSETQRNKGNFPGRFSGRQFSNSRSEMNVSTLELGDSALYLCASSLRDNSVDEQYFGPGTRLTVT.